These T cell receptor beta chains were read from a single sample in a study of blood T cell repertoires in COVID-19. The data were produced by immunoSEQ multiplex PCR, yet TCRdb's version contains in-frame clones alone and is incomplete. The sample holds tens of thousands of clones, around 86% seen once. The sequenced material came from peripheral blood. The receptors come from a man between 65 and 85 years old with active or convalescent COVID-19. The CDR3 runs from the conserved cysteine through the conserved F or W. Each record gives: D gene, V gene, CDR3 length, clone size, J gene, CDR3 protein, CDR3 DNA. A D gene is named only where the DNA matches it firmly. Not every row has a clone size; where given, it reads once, few, many or a size class.

TRBD1,TRBV5-1,18,-,TRBJ2-7,CASSLEPVGQGAGGEQYF,TGCGCCAGCAGCTTAGAACCTGTTGGACAGGGGGCAGGTGGCGAGCAGTACTTC
-,TRBV25-1,11,-,TRBJ2-1,CASRYSGEQFF,TGTGCCAGCAGGTACTCCGGTGAGCAGTTCTTC
TRBD1,TRBV28,17,once,TRBJ1-2,CASSLSRAGTGSYGYTF,TGTGCCAGCAGTTTATCCCGGGCGGGGACAGGGAGCTATGGCTACACCTTC
-,TRBV6-5,16,once,TRBJ1-2,CASSYLGSATNYGYTF,TGTGCCAGCAGTTACCTTGGCAGCGCGACTAACTATGGCTACACCTTC
TRBD2,TRBV27,14,-,TRBJ2-4,CASSSSGRRYIQYF,TGTGCCAGCAGTTCTAGCGGGAGGAGATACATTCAGTACTTC
-,TRBV28,14,-,TRBJ1-2,CASRPPAGEASSTF,TGTGCCAGCAGGCCCCCAGCGGGGGAGGCCTCCTCTACCTTC
TRBD1,TRBV5-8,14,-,TRBJ1-4,CASSLDRGSEKLFF,TGTGCCAGCAGCTTGGACAGGGGCTCGGAAAAACTGTTTTTT
-,TRBV3-1/TRBV3-2,11,-,TRBJ2-7,CASSQGLEQYF,TGTGCCAGCAGCCAAGGTCTGGAGCAGTACTTC
-,TRBV2,12,-,TRBJ2-5,CATQSRGETQYF,TGTGCCACCCAGAGCAGGGGTGAGACCCAGTACTTC
-,TRBV18,14,few,TRBJ1-6,CASSPTVEDSPLHF,TGTGCCAGCTCACCGACAGTAGAGGATTCACCCCTCCACTTT
TRBD2,TRBV6-2/TRBV6-3,16,-,TRBJ2-3,CASSPLPSGRTDTQYF,TGTGCCAGCAGCCCTCTACCTAGCGGGAGGACAGATACGCAGTATTTT
-,TRBV5-1,15,-,TRBJ2-1,CASSLAPGPYNEQFF,TGCGCCAGCAGCTTGGCACCGGGTCCCTACAATGAGCAGTTCTTC